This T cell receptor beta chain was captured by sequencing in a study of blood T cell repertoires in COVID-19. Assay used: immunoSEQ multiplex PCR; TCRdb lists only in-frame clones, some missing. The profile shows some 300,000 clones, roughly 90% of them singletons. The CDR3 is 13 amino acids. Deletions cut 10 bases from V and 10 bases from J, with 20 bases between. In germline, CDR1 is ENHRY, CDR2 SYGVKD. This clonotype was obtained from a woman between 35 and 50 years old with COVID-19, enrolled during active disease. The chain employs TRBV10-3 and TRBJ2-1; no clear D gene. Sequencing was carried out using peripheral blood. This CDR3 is CATRLAVGGEQFF. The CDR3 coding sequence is TGTGCCACCCGGTTGGCGGTGGGTGGGGAGCAGTTCTTC.